This entry concerns a single T cell receptor (beta chain). This entry comes from a study of human T cells and chemical hapten exposure. Described time point: pre-sensitization, week 0. Documented treatment: therapeutic diphenylcyclopropenone sensitization with weekly scalp DPC. Before extraction, the whole blood was not fractionated, and total RNA was taken from it. Within the library, unique molecular identifiers were attached to each individual cDNA molecule. TCRdb called the RACE reads again in MiXCR, with one record for every CDR3 protein. This table has around 250,000 distinct CDR3 sequences, about 9% appearing once. Trimming took 0 bases from V and 2 from J, leaving 9 bases between them. Germline V gene lookup returns CDR1 LGHNA and CDR2 YNFKEQ. The CDR3 contains 15 residues.

This sample comprised whole blood, obtained in connection with sensitization to the hapten diphenylcyclopropenone (DPC). This sequence joins TRBV4-2 and TRBJ2-3; D unclear. The TCR comes from a woman aged 40 to 50 with alopecia areata. Some clones in this sample may be carry-over from other donors' samples. In nucleotides, the CDR3 is TGTGCCAGCAGCCAAGAATCCGGGTACACAGATACGCAGTATTTT. Translated: CASSQESGYTDTQYF.